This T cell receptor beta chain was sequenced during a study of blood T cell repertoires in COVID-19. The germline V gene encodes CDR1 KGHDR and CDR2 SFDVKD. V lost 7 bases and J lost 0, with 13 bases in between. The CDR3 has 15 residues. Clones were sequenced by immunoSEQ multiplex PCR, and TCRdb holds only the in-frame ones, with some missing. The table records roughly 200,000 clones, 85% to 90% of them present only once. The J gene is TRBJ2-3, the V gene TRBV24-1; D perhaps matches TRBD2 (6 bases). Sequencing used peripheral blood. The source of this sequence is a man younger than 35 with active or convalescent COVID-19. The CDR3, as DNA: TGTGCCACCAGCTCCCATAGCGGCAGCACAGATACGCAGTATTTT. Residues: CATSSHSGSTDTQYF.